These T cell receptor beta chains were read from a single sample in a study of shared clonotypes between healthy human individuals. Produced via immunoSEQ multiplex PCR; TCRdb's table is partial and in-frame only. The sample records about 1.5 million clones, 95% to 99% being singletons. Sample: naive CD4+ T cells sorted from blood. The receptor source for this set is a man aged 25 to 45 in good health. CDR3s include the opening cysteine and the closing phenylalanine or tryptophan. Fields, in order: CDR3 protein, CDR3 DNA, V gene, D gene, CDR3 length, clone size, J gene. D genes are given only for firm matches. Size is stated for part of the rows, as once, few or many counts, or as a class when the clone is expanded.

CDR3 protein: CASNKLGGRNTIYF
CDR3 DNA: TGTGCCAGCAACAAACTGGGGGGTAGAAACACCATATATTTT
V gene: TRBV13
D gene: -
CDR3 length: 14
clone size: -
J gene: TRBJ1-3

CDR3 protein: CASSLVSGSYEQYF
CDR3 DNA: TGTGCCAGCAGCTTAGTTAGCGGGAGCTACGAGCAGTACTTC
V gene: TRBV7-2
D gene: TRBD2
CDR3 length: 14
clone size: -
J gene: TRBJ2-7

CDR3 protein: CAWSRTRGTEAFF
CDR3 DNA: TGTGCCTGGAGTCGGACAAGGGGGACTGAAGCTTTCTTT
V gene: TRBV30
D gene: -
CDR3 length: 13
clone size: -
J gene: TRBJ1-1

CDR3 protein: CASSLDLSGEQYF
CDR3 DNA: TGTGCCAGCAGCCTCGACTTGTCTGGGGAGCAGTACTTC
V gene: TRBV9
D gene: -
CDR3 length: 13
clone size: -
J gene: TRBJ2-7

CDR3 protein: CASSLLSGITADTQYF
CDR3 DNA: TGCGCCAGCAGTCTTCTTAGCGGGATAACCGCAGATACGCAGTATTTT
V gene: TRBV5-1
D gene: TRBD2
CDR3 length: 16
clone size: -
J gene: TRBJ2-3

CDR3 protein: CSVAGRPDTQYF
CDR3 DNA: TGCAGCGTGGCCGGCCGCCCAGATACGCAGTATTTT
V gene: TRBV29-1
D gene: -
CDR3 length: 12
clone size: -
J gene: TRBJ2-3

CDR3 protein: CASSPRAAGGHYGYTF
CDR3 DNA: TGTGCCAGCAGCCCCCGTGCCGCGGGCGGTCACTATGGCTACACCTTC
V gene: TRBV28
D gene: -
CDR3 length: 16
clone size: -
J gene: TRBJ1-2

CDR3 protein: CASSLVQGRSYEQYF
CDR3 DNA: TGTGCCAGCAGCTTAGTACAGGGCCGCTCCTACGAGCAGTACTTC
V gene: TRBV7-9
D gene: -
CDR3 length: 15
clone size: -
J gene: TRBJ2-7

CDR3 protein: CASSHAGTENEQYF
CDR3 DNA: TGTGCCAGCAGTCACGCCGGGACAGAGAACGAGCAGTACTTC
V gene: TRBV7-9
D gene: TRBD1
CDR3 length: 14
clone size: -
J gene: TRBJ2-7

CDR3 protein: CASSPFQGGDQPQHF
CDR3 DNA: TGTGCCAGCTCACCATTCCAAGGGGGAGATCAGCCCCAGCATTTT
V gene: TRBV18
D gene: -
CDR3 length: 15
clone size: few
J gene: TRBJ1-5

CDR3 protein: CASSEFRGTNEKLFF
CDR3 DNA: TGTGCCAGCAGTGAATTCCGGGGGACTAATGAAAAACTGTTTTTT
V gene: TRBV2
D gene: -
CDR3 length: 15
clone size: -
J gene: TRBJ1-4

CDR3 protein: CASSVRGGQETQYF
CDR3 DNA: TGTGCCAGCAGTGTACGGGGAGGTCAAGAGACCCAGTACTTC
V gene: TRBV25-1
D gene: -
CDR3 length: 14
clone size: -
J gene: TRBJ2-5

CDR3 protein: CASSPGGTARTDTQYF
CDR3 DNA: TGTGCCAGCTCACCCGGCGGGACAGCCCGCACAGATACGCAGTATTTT
V gene: TRBV18
D gene: -
CDR3 length: 16
clone size: -
J gene: TRBJ2-3

CDR3 protein: CASGHRGTNEKLFF
CDR3 DNA: TGTGCTAGTGGCCACAGGGGCACTAATGAAAAACTGTTTTTT
V gene: TRBV12-5
D gene: TRBD1
CDR3 length: 14
clone size: -
J gene: TRBJ1-4

CDR3 protein: CASSLLGLESYNEQFF
CDR3 DNA: TGTGCCAGCAGCTTACTGGGACTAGAGTCCTACAATGAGCAGTTCTTC
V gene: TRBV7-9
D gene: TRBD2
CDR3 length: 16
clone size: -
J gene: TRBJ2-1

CDR3 protein: CAIMPDRFYNEQFF
CDR3 DNA: TGTGCCATCATGCCGGACCGATTCTACAATGAGCAGTTCTTC
V gene: TRBV10-3
D gene: -
CDR3 length: 14
clone size: -
J gene: TRBJ2-1

CDR3 protein: CATSRGGGSGTEAFF
CDR3 DNA: TGTGCCACCAGCAGAGGAGGGGGCTCCGGCACTGAAGCTTTCTTT
V gene: TRBV15
D gene: TRBD1
CDR3 length: 15
clone size: -
J gene: TRBJ1-1

CDR3 protein: CASTLTGPRHF
CDR3 DNA: TGTGCCAGCACCCTGACAGGGCCAAGGCACTTC
V gene: TRBV6-1
D gene: TRBD1
CDR3 length: 11
clone size: -
J gene: TRBJ2-7

CDR3 protein: CASSDLGPTYEQYF
CDR3 DNA: TGTGCCAGCAGTGATTTAGGACCGACCTACGAGCAGTACTTC
V gene: TRBV25-1
D gene: -
CDR3 length: 14
clone size: -
J gene: TRBJ2-7

CDR3 protein: CASSVGTANTEAFF
CDR3 DNA: TGCGCCAGCAGCGTGGGGACAGCGAACACTGAAGCTTTCTTT
V gene: TRBV5-1
D gene: TRBD1
CDR3 length: 14
clone size: -
J gene: TRBJ1-1

CDR3 protein: CASSLRGLYGYTF
CDR3 DNA: TGTGCCAGCAGCTTGCGGGGACTGTATGGCTACACCTTC
V gene: TRBV5-8
D gene: -
CDR3 length: 13
clone size: -
J gene: TRBJ1-2

CDR3 protein: CAWRPWGRSSSYEQYF
CDR3 DNA: TGTGCCTGGAGGCCATGGGGCCGGAGCTCGTCCTACGAGCAGTACTTC
V gene: TRBV30
D gene: -
CDR3 length: 16
clone size: -
J gene: TRBJ2-7

CDR3 protein: CASSSKGPGALRTQYF
CDR3 DNA: TGTGCCAGCAGCTCCAAGGGACCGGGGGCTTTAAGGACCCAGTACTTC
V gene: TRBV13
D gene: -
CDR3 length: 16
clone size: -
J gene: TRBJ2-5

CDR3 protein: CASSPRLAGASSTDTQYF
CDR3 DNA: TGCGCCAGCAGCCCTCGACTAGCGGGGGCATCTAGCACAGATACGCAGTATTTT
V gene: TRBV5-1
D gene: TRBD2
CDR3 length: 18
clone size: -
J gene: TRBJ2-3

CDR3 protein: CASISRRGLGGELFF
CDR3 DNA: TGTGCCAGCATATCGCGAAGGGGACTTGGCGGGGAGCTGTTTTTT
V gene: TRBV2
D gene: -
CDR3 length: 15
clone size: once
J gene: TRBJ2-2

CDR3 protein: CASSLKGSVQGYGYTF
CDR3 DNA: TGTGCCAGCAGCTTAAAAGGGTCAGTGCAGGGGTATGGCTACACCTTC
V gene: TRBV7-2
D gene: -
CDR3 length: 16
clone size: -
J gene: TRBJ1-2

CDR3 protein: CASRGSGNTIYF
CDR3 DNA: TGTGCCAGCAGGGGCTCTGGAAACACCATATATTTT
V gene: TRBV25-1
D gene: -
CDR3 length: 12
clone size: -
J gene: TRBJ1-3

CDR3 protein: CASSAPRSGLYNEQFF
CDR3 DNA: TGCGCCAGCAGCGCACCTCGTAGCGGGCTGTACAATGAGCAGTTCTTC
V gene: TRBV5-1
D gene: TRBD2
CDR3 length: 16
clone size: -
J gene: TRBJ2-1

CDR3 protein: CASKPGTGWYEQYF
CDR3 DNA: TGTGCCAGCAAACCCGGGACAGGGTGGTACGAGCAGTACTTC
V gene: TRBV28
D gene: TRBD1
CDR3 length: 14
clone size: -
J gene: TRBJ2-7

CDR3 protein: CASSTPGQGHYEQYF
CDR3 DNA: TGTGCCAGCAGTACCCCGGGACAGGGGCACTACGAGCAGTACTTC
V gene: TRBV6-5
D gene: TRBD1
CDR3 length: 15
clone size: -
J gene: TRBJ2-7